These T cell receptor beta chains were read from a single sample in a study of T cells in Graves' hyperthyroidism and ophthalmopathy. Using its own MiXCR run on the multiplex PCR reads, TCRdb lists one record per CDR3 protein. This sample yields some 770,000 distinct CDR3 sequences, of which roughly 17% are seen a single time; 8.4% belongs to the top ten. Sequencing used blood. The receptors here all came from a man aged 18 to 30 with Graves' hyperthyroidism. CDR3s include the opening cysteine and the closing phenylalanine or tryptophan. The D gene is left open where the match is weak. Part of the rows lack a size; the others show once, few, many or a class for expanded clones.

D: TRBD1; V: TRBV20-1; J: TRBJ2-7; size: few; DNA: TGCAGTGCTAGTGACAGGGCAAACTCCTACGAGCAGTACTTC; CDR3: CSASDRANSYEQYF
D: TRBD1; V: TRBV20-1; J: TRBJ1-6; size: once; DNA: TGCAGTGCTAGAGATCTCGGGACAGGGGGCCGTTCACCCCTCCACTTT; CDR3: CSARDLGTGGRSPLHF
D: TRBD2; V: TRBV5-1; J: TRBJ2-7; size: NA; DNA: TGCGCCAGCAGCTCTACTAGCGGGAGAGGCTACGAGCAGTACTTC; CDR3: CASSSTSGRGYEQYF
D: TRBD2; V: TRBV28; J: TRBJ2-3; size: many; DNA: TGTGCCAGCAGTCCCGGGACTAGCGGGAGGAAAAAAATGACAGATACGCAGTATTTT; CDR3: CASSPGTSGRKKMTDTQYF
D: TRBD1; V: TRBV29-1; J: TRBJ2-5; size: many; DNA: TGCAGCGTTCTCAGAAGTGGGACAGGCCCTCAAGAGACCCAGTACTTC; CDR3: CSVLRSGTGPQETQYF
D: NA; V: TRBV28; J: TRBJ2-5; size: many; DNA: TGTGCCAGCAGCCATTTCGGACGGAGCTTAGGGGAGACCCAGTACTTC; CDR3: CASSHFGRSLGETQYF
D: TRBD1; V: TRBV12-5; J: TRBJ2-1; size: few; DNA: TGTGCTAGTGGGCCCCCCCCGGGACAGGGGGTGAATGAGCAGTTCTTC; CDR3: CASGPPPGQGVNEQFF
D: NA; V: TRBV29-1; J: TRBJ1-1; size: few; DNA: TGCAGCGTTGACTGGAGCTCTGAAGCTTTCTTT; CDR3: CSVDWSSEAFF
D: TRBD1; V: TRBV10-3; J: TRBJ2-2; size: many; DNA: TGTGCCATCAGTTCTGGGACAGGGGACGCCGGGGAGCTGTTTTTT; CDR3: CAISSGTGDAGELFF
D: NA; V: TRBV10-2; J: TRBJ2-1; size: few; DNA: TGCGCCAGCAGCAGGGAAGAGACCTCCTACAATGAGCAGTTCTTC; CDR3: CASSREETSYNEQFF
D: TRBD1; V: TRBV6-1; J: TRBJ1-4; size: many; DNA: TGTGCCAGCAGGGGACAGGGCGGGGGGGAGGAAAAACTGTTTTTT; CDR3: CASRGQGGGEEKLFF
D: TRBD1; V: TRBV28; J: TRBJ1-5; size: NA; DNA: TGTGCCAGCAGTTTACTAGGGACAGGGCCTAATCAGCCCCAGCATTTT; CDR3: CASSLLGTGPNQPQHF
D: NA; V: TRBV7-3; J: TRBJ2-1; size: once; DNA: TGTGCCAGCAGTAGAAGGGGATTGGGCAATGAGCAGTTCTTC; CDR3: CASSRRGLGNEQFF
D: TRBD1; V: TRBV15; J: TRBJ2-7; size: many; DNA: TGTGCCACCAGCAGAGAGGGAGACAGGGTCGGCGAGCAGTACTTC; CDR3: CATSREGDRVGEQYF
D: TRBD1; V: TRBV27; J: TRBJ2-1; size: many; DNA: TGTGCCAGCAGTCCTATCCCGGGACAGGGGTCGAATGAGCAGTTCTTC; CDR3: CASSPIPGQGSNEQFF
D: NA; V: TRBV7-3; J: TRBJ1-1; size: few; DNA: TGTGCCAGCAGCTTAAATACGCGAACTGAAGCTTTCTTT; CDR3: CASSLNTRTEAFF
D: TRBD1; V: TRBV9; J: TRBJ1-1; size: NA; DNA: TGTGCCAGCAGCGCGGGACAGGGGGCTCTCACTGAAGCTTTCTTT; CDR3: CASSAGQGALTEAFF
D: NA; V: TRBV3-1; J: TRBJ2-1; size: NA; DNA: TGTGCCAGCAGCCCGACTCGCGGGGAGTTCTTC; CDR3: CASSPTRGEFF
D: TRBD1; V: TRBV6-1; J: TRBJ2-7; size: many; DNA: TGTGCCAGCAGTTCTGAAGGGGGCCGCCCCTACGAGCAGTACTTC; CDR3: CASSSEGGRPYEQYF
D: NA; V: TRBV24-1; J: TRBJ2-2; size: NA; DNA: TGTGCCACCAGTGGGTTATACACCGGGGAGCTGTTTTTT; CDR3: CATSGLYTGELFF
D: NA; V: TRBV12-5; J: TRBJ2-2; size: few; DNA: TGTGCTAGTGGTTTGGCGGTCACTACAGGGCTTGGGACCGGGGAGCTGTTTTTT; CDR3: CASGLAVTTGLGTGELFF
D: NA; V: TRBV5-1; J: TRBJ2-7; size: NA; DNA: TGCGCCAGCAGCTTGGATTCTGGTAGGTGGTCTTACGAGCAGTACTTC; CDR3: CASSLDSGRWSYEQYF
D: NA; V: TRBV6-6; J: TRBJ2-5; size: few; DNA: TGTGCCAGCAGTTACGTGGCAGGGGAGGTCCAGTACTTC; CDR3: CASSYVAGEVQYF
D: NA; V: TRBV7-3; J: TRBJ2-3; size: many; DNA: TGTGCCAGCAGTCTGGGGGCTTATCGCACAGATACGCAGTATTTT; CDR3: CASSLGAYRTDTQYF
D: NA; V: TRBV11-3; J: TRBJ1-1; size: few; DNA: TGTGCCAGCAGCCTAGGGGCAGGGGCGGACACTGAAGCTTTCTTT; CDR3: CASSLGAGADTEAFF
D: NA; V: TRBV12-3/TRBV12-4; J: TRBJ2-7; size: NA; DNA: TGTGCCAGCAGTTTCCGGCTAGCGAACGAGCAGTACTTC; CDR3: CASSFRLANEQYF
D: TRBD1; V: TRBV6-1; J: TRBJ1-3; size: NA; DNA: TGTGCCAGCAGTAGGGGACAGGGAACTGGAAACACCATATATTTT; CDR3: CASSRGQGTGNTIYF
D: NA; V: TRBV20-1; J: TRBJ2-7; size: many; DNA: TGCAGTGCTAGGATAGCGGCCTACGAGCAGTACTTC; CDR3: CSARIAAYEQYF
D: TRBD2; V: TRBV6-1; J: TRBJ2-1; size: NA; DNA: TGTGCCAGCAGAGCGGGACTACAAGAGCAGTTCTTC; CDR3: CASRAGLQEQFF
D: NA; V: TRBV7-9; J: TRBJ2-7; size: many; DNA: TGTGCCAGCAGCTTATCGGGCAGCGAGCAGTACTTC; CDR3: CASSLSGSEQYF
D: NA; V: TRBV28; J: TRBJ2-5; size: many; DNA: TGTGCCAGCAGCCTCGGGGGTACTGAGACCCAGTACTTC; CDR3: CASSLGGTETQYF
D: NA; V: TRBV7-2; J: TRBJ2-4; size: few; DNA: TGTGGCAGCAGCTCCGACTATACGAGGGGCAACATTCAGTACTTC; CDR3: CGSSSDYTRGNIQYF
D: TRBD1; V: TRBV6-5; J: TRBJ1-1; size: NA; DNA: TGTGCCAGCAGTTACTCCAGGGGGCAGACTGAAGCTTTCTTT; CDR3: CASSYSRGQTEAFF
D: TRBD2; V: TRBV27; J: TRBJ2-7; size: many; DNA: TGTGCCAGCAGTTTTGCGGGAGGGCCCTCCTACGAGCAGTACTTC; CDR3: CASSFAGGPSYEQYF
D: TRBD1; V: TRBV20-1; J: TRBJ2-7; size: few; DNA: TGCAGTGCTAGAGATGGGCAGGGGGCACCCTACGAGCAGTACTTC; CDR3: CSARDGQGAPYEQYF
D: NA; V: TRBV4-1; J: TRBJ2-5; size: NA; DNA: TGCGCCAGCAGCCTCCTACGGACTCAGGGGCGGGAGACCCAGTACTTC; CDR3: CASSLLRTQGRETQYF
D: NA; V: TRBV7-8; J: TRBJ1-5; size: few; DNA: TGTGCCAGCAGCTTAGGCGGGACATATGATCAGCCCCAGCATTTT; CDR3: CASSLGGTYDQPQHF
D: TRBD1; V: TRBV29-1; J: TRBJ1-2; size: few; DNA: TGCAGCGTTGAAGTTAGGGACAGGGCAGCTAACTATGGCTACACCTTC; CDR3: CSVEVRDRAANYGYTF
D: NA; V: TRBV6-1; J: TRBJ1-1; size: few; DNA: TGTGCCAGCAGTGAACTCTATCTCATGAACACTGAAGCTTTCTTT; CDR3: CASSELYLMNTEAFF
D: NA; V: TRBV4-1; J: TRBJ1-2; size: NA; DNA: TGCGCCAGCAGCCTCCGGGACGGGAATCACTATGGCTACACCTTC; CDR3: CASSLRDGNHYGYTF
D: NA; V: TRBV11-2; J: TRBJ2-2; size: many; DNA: TGTGCCAGCAGCTTACGCTGGCACACCGGGGAGCTGTTTTTT; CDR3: CASSLRWHTGELFF
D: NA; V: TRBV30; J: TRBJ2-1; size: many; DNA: TGTGCCTGGAGTGTACCCGGAAAGTACAATGAGCAGTTCTTC; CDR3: CAWSVPGKYNEQFF